This T cell receptor beta chain stems from a study of neoadjuvant anti-PD-1 for oral cavity cancer. The wider study: Patients mostly received three to four biweekly nivolumab doses at 3 mg/kg before surgery. Patients without progression received a fourth nivolumab dose around day 43, then surgical resection on days 50-56.

The time point: after neoadjuvant nivolumab, at surgical resection. Patients had newly diagnosed, untreated stage II-IVA oral cavity squamous cell carcinoma. Produced via immunoSEQ multiplex PCR; TCRdb's table is partial and in-frame only. The data contain tens of thousands of clones, 35% to 45% of them seen just once; the ten biggest clones take up more than 15%. Trimming removed 2 bases at V and 7 bases at J, with 6 bases between. CDR1 is SGHTA and CDR2 is FQGTGA in the germline V gene. This CDR3 comprises 12 residues. The origin of this receptor is a person aged 40 to 85 with oral cavity squamous cell carcinoma. The input for sequencing was tumor tissue, taken after nivolumab (anti-PD-1) treatment. The chain carries TRBV7-3 and TRBJ1-5; a possible D gene is TRBD1 (5 bases). The CDR3 sequence is CASSLGTQPQHF. The CDR3 nucleotides are TGTGCCAGCAGCTTAGGGACGCAGCCCCAGCATTTT.